This TCR beta chain stems from a study of blood T cell repertoires in COVID-19. Study at large: The United States, Italy and Spain provided the acute and convalescent COVID-19 samples. PBMCs, B-cell-depleted T cells, or T cells were the source of the cDNA or gDNA that made up the material.

Source study methods: Nucleated cell number was recorded as an estimate derived from reference gene primer amplification. Measured with immunoSEQ multiplex PCR; TCRdb has only the in-frame clones, and not every one. The V and J calls and clone size come from that table; D and trimming were worked out from the DNA. The table has 150,000 to 200,000 clones, almost 85% seen once. Germline CDR1 and CDR2: SEHNR and FQNEAQ (reference sequence). Trimming removed 1 base from V and 6 bases from J, with 8 bases in between. The CDR3 is 13 amino acids. The source material was peripheral blood. The rearrangement links TRBV7-9 to TRBJ2-3, with D perhaps matching TRBD1 (6 bases). The origin of this receptor is a human donor with acute or convalescent COVID-19. The donor label of this sample is uncertain. CDR3 nucleotides: TGTGCCAGCAGCTTAGAGAGGGGGGATACGCAGTATTTT. This gives the protein CASSLERGDTQYF.